Listed below are T cell receptor beta chains from one sample, sequenced in a study of T cells after yellow fever vaccination. TCRdb re-called the 5' RACE reads with MiXCR, one entry per CDR3 protein. The sample consists of about 30,000 distinct CDR3 sequences, less than 5.5% of them appearing once. Source: CD8+ T cells sorted from PBMCs, taken 10 days after the yellow fever booster vaccination. All receptors come from a man aged 25-45 years who received the YFV17D yellow fever vaccine. Each CDR3 is given without its conserved first and last residue.

J: TRBJ2-1; V: TRBV7-9; CDR3: ASSFLAGALNEQF
J: TRBJ2-2; V: TRBV3-1; CDR3: AISPASGLGYKNTGELF
J: TRBJ2-5; V: TRBV6-5; CDR3: ASSYKGLAAQETQY
J: TRBJ2-1; V: TRBV7-6; CDR3: ASSAYNEQF
J: TRBJ1-1; V: TRBV7-2; CDR3: ASSLDPGAPEAF
J: TRBJ2-7; V: TRBV4-3; CDR3: ASSQGTGTASYEQY
J: TRBJ2-3; V: TRBV15; CDR3: ATSREGTNTDTQY
J: TRBJ2-7; V: TRBV10-3; CDR3: ATQDSLPYEQY
J: TRBJ2-3; V: TRBV7-8; CDR3: ASSRTGTTSDTQY
J: TRBJ2-1; V: TRBV7-2; CDR3: ASSSGLAGASEQF
J: TRBJ2-7; V: TRBV5-1; CDR3: ASRGASGYEQY
J: TRBJ1-5; V: TRBV5-5; CDR3: ASSSLVLTGGHQPQH
J: TRBJ2-5; V: TRBV7-6; CDR3: ASSFRVAGLEETQY
J: TRBJ2-1; V: TRBV4-3; CDR3: ASSRAEAAWAQGDEQF